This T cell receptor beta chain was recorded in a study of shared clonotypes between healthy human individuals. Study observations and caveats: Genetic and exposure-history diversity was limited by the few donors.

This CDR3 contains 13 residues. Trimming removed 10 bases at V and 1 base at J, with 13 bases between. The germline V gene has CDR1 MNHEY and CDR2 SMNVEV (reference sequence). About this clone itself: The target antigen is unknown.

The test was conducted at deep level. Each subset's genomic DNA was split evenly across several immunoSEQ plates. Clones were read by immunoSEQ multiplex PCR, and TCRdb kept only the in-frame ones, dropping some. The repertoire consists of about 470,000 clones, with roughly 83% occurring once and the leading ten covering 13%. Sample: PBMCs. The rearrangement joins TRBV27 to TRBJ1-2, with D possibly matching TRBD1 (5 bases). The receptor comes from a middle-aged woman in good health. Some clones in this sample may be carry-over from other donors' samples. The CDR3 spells CATYGRDNYGYTF. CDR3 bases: TGTGCCACCTATGGCAGGGATAACTATGGCTACACCTTC.